The rows below give T cell receptor beta chains drawn from one sample of a study of T cells after yellow fever vaccination. Using its own MiXCR run on the 5' RACE reads, TCRdb lists one record per CDR3 protein. This sample yields under 250,000 distinct CDR3 sequences, of which 6.9% are seen a single time; about 0.85% belongs to the top ten. The starting material was CD4+ T cells sorted from PBMCs, obtained 15 days after the yellow fever booster vaccination. These receptors came from a man younger than 40 who received the YFV17D yellow fever vaccine. The CDR3 runs from the conserved cysteine through the conserved F or W. A D gene is named only where the DNA matches it firmly. Clone size is shown for a subset of rows, as once, few, many or a class of expanded clone.

TRBJ2-7 | TRBV12-3/TRBV12-4 | TRBD1 | many | CASSPQGYEQYF | TGTGCCAGCAGTCCACAGGGGTACGAGCAGTACTTC
TRBJ2-6 | TRBV5-6 | TRBD1 | NA | CASSMGQGANVLTF | TGTGCCAGCAGCATGGGACAGGGGGCCAACGTCCTGACTTTC
TRBJ2-7 | TRBV10-3 | NA | NA | CAISEGSYEQYF | TGTGCCATCAGTGAGGGATCCTACGAGCAGTACTTC
TRBJ2-1 | TRBV7-8 | NA | NA | CASSLQYEQFF | TGTGCCAGCAGCCTACAATATGAGCAGTTCTTC
TRBJ2-2 | TRBV9 | NA | many | CASKPSVNTGELFF | TGTGCCAGCAAGCCCTCAGTGAACACCGGGGAGCTGTTTTTT
TRBJ2-4 | TRBV27 | NA | NA | CASSSVSAGRSKNIQYF | TGTGCCAGCAGTTCGGTCTCGGCGGGAAGGTCCAAAAACATTCAGTACTTC
TRBJ2-1 | TRBV6-5 | NA | few | CASSYQLSGTYNEQFF | TGTGCCAGCAGTTACCAACTTAGCGGAACCTACAATGAGCAGTTCTTC
TRBJ2-5 | TRBV20-1 | TRBD2 | many | CSATLAGGETQYF | TGCAGTGCCACTTTAGCGGGAGGGGAGACCCAGTACTTC
TRBJ2-7 | TRBV7-6 | TRBD1 | few | CASSLASLGTGSYEQYF | TGTGCCAGCAGCTTAGCCTCCCTAGGGACAGGGTCCTACGAGCAGTACTTC
TRBJ1-2 | TRBV18 | NA | NA | CASSPGPSIGYTF | TGTGCCAGCTCACCAGGCCCCTCGATCGGCTACACCTTC
TRBJ2-7 | TRBV11-1 | TRBD1 | NA | CASSLEPVTQGFSYEQYF | TGTGCCAGCAGCTTAGAGCCCGTAACACAGGGGTTCTCCTACGAGCAGTACTTC
TRBJ2-7 | TRBV11-2 | NA | few | CASSSRTEIYEQYF | TGTGCCAGCAGCTCAAGGACAGAGATCTACGAGCAGTACTTC
TRBJ2-5 | TRBV21-1 | NA | few | CASSPYSGSTETQYF | TGTGCCAGCAGCCCTTATAGCGGGAGTACGGAGACCCAGTACTTC
TRBJ2-1 | TRBV6-4 | TRBD2 | many | CASRRLAGVRNEQFF | TGTGCCAGCAGACGACTAGCGGGAGTAAGGAATGAGCAGTTCTTC
TRBJ2-4 | TRBV7-2 | NA | many | CASSETRQIAKNIQYF | TGTGCCAGCAGCGAGACTAGACAAATAGCCAAAAACATTCAGTACTTC
TRBJ2-3 | TRBV18 | NA | few | CASSLHAEPTDTQYF | TGTGCCAGCTCACTACACGCGGAGCCCACAGATACGCAGTATTTT
TRBJ2-1 | TRBV15 | NA | few | CATSRGAGNYYNEQFF | TGTGCCACCAGCAGGGGGGCAGGGAATTATTACAATGAGCAGTTCTTC
TRBJ2-6 | TRBV7-2 | TRBD1 | many | CASSSGQSGANVLTF | TGTGCCAGCAGCTCGGGACAGTCTGGGGCCAACGTCCTGACTTTC
TRBJ2-7 | TRBV7-9 | NA | NA | CASSQVLSTSGVYEQYF | TGTGCCAGCAGCCAAGTACTATCAACCTCGGGGGTCTACGAGCAGTACTTC
TRBJ2-1 | TRBV7-2 | NA | NA | CASSRHDTMFQFF | TGTGCCAGCAGCCGGCACGACACGATGTTTCAGTTCTTC
TRBJ2-5 | TRBV7-8 | NA | few | CASSLVSGETQYF | TGTGCCAGCAGCTTAGTGTCGGGAGAGACCCAGTACTTC
TRBJ2-1 | TRBV29-1 | TRBD2 | few | CSVEAQLADYNEQFF | TGCAGCGTTGAAGCTCAACTAGCGGACTACAATGAGCAGTTCTTC
TRBJ2-7 | TRBV7-2 | NA | few | CASSRAGFGEQYF | TGTGCCAGCAGCCGAGCTGGGTTCGGCGAGCAGTACTTC
TRBJ2-1 | TRBV7-8 | TRBD2 | few | CASSLESSGLSYEQFF | TGTGCCAGCAGCTTAGAATCTAGCGGTCTTAGTTATGAGCAGTTCTTC
TRBJ2-7 | TRBV7-2 | NA | NA | CASSVRVEQYF | TGTGCCAGCAGCGTGAGGGTTGAGCAGTACTTC
TRBJ2-7 | TRBV6-2/TRBV6-3 | NA | few | CASSYRSYEQYF | TGTGCCAGCAGTTACAGATCATACGAGCAGTACTTC
TRBJ2-7 | TRBV11-2 | TRBD2 | many | CASSLSSGRLAVSYEQYF | TGTGCCAGCAGCTTAAGTTCGGGAAGGCTAGCGGTCTCCTACGAGCAGTACTTC
TRBJ2-6 | TRBV6-1 | NA | NA | CASTRRNGANVLTF | TGTGCCAGCACCAGGAGGAATGGGGCCAACGTCCTGACTTTC
TRBJ1-5 | TRBV20-1 | TRBD1 | few | CSAGKGQDQPQHF | TGCAGTGCTGGAAAGGGACAGGATCAGCCCCAGCATTTT
TRBJ2-7 | TRBV28 | NA | few | CASSPGRKGEQYF | TGTGCCAGCAGTCCGGGCCGTAAGGGCGAGCAGTACTTC
TRBJ2-3 | TRBV7-8 | TRBD2 | NA | CASSPGLAEPTDTQYF | TGTGCCAGCAGCCCTGGACTAGCGGAGCCCACAGATACGCAGTATTTT
TRBJ2-1 | TRBV20-1 | TRBD2 | NA | CSARVLAGVSEFF | TGCAGTGCTAGGGTTTTAGCGGGAGTATCGGAGTTCTTC
TRBJ2-1 | TRBV18 | NA | many | CASSTTADNEQFF | TGTGCCAGCTCAACCACAGCTGACAATGAGCAGTTCTTC
TRBJ1-2 | TRBV29-1 | NA | many | CSVEDRGRNYGYTF | TGCAGCGTTGAAGATCGTGGGAGGAACTATGGCTACACCTTC
TRBJ2-7 | TRBV6-2/TRBV6-3 | TRBD2 | NA | CASSPRASGLIYEQYF | TGTGCCAGCAGTCCCCGAGCTAGCGGGTTGATCTACGAGCAGTACTTC
TRBJ1-4 | TRBV7-9 | NA | many | CASSQDLSTNEKLFF | TGTGCCAGCAGCCAGGACTTAAGTACTAATGAAAAACTGTTTTTT
TRBJ2-1 | TRBV20-1 | NA | many | CSASRNEQFF | TGCAGTGCTAGTAGGAATGAGCAGTTCTTC
TRBJ2-1 | TRBV12-3/TRBV12-4 | TRBD2 | NA | CASSVSGRPYNEQFF | TGTGCCAGCAGCGTAAGCGGGAGGCCCTACAATGAGCAGTTCTTC
TRBJ2-5 | TRBV12-3/TRBV12-4 | TRBD2 | many | CASSFPSGRIQETQYF | TGTGCCAGCAGTTTTCCTAGCGGGAGGATTCAAGAGACCCAGTACTTC
TRBJ2-3 | TRBV29-1 | NA | many | CSAPRGTDTQYF | TGCAGCGCTCCCAGAGGCACAGATACGCAGTATTTT
TRBJ1-2 | TRBV30 | NA | NA | CAWSVPDRYYGYTF | TGTGCCTGGAGTGTACCTGACCGATACTATGGCTACACCTTC
TRBJ2-5 | TRBV5-1 | NA | NA | CASSPLSAGKSETQYF | TGCGCCAGCAGCCCCCTGTCGGCGGGAAAGTCAGAGACCCAGTACTTC
TRBJ2-1 | TRBV6-1 | TRBD1 | few | CASSIDRGRYNEQFF | TGTGCCAGCAGCATCGACAGGGGTCGCTACAATGAGCAGTTCTTC
TRBJ2-5 | TRBV7-2 | NA | many | CASSLGTKETQYF | TGTGCCAGCAGCTTAGGGACTAAGGAGACCCAGTACTTC
TRBJ2-3 | TRBV7-6 | NA | NA | CASSSLRLAIDTQYF | TGTGCCAGCAGCTCCCTTAGGCTAGCGATAGATACGCAGTATTTT
TRBJ2-7 | TRBV20-1 | TRBD2 | many | CSGWLAGQEQYF | TGCAGTGGGTGGCTAGCGGGTCAAGAGCAGTACTTC
TRBJ2-7 | TRBV7-9 | TRBD2 | NA | CASSPKPGLENYEQYF | TGTGCCAGCAGCCCAAAGCCGGGACTAGAAAACTACGAGCAGTACTTC
TRBJ2-3 | TRBV10-3 | NA | NA | CAISDHSTDTQYF | TGTGCCATCAGTGATCACAGCACAGATACGCAGTATTTT
TRBJ2-2 | TRBV25-1 | NA | few | CASSASIDSLNTGELFF | TGTGCCAGCAGTGCGTCTATCGACAGTTTAAACACCGGGGAGCTGTTTTTT
TRBJ2-2 | TRBV7-3 | NA | NA | CASSLRAGPKLGTGELFF | TGTGCCAGCAGCTTAAGGGCAGGGCCTAAGCTGGGCACCGGGGAGCTGTTTTTT
TRBJ2-1 | TRBV7-2 | TRBD2 | few | CASSPRPRGGSEQFF | TGTGCCAGCAGTCCTCGACCCCGGGGGGGCAGTGAGCAGTTCTTC
TRBJ2-2 | TRBV28 | TRBD2 | NA | CASSPQLAGFAGELFF | TGTGCCAGCAGTCCCCAGCTAGCGGGATTTGCCGGGGAGCTGTTTTTT
TRBJ2-6 | TRBV5-1 | NA | few | CASSRRQDSGANVLTF | TGCGCCAGCAGCCGAAGACAGGACTCTGGGGCCAACGTCCTGACTTTC
TRBJ2-3 | TRBV10-3 | TRBD2 | few | CAISSSGSTDTQYF | TGTGCCATCAGTTCTAGCGGGAGCACAGATACGCAGTATTTT
TRBJ1-2 | TRBV12-3/TRBV12-4 | NA | NA | CASSFSEGTGYTF | TGTGCCAGCAGTTTTAGCGAGGGGACAGGCTACACCTTC